The 31 T cell receptor beta chains below were found in one sample sequenced in a study of blood T cell repertoires in COVID-19. TCRdb's copy holds only in-frame clones and misses some; the assay was immunoSEQ multiplex PCR. The sample includes around 78,000 clones, 88% of them seen just once. What was sequenced was peripheral blood. The receptors were sampled from a human donor in a cohort sampled during active COVID-19.

The chain couples TRBV18 to TRBJ1-2; the D is unclear. V was pared by 4 bases and J by 9 bases, with 15 bases between. The CDR3 sequence is 13 residues long. CDR1 KGHSH and CDR2 LQKENI come from the germline V gene. CDR3 DNA sequence: TGTGCCAGCTCACGACCGGGTCAGGAAAGCTACACCTTC. Its protein is CASSRPGQESYTF.

This chain uses TRBV2 with TRBJ2-7, with TRBD2 matching 13 bases. V gave up 2 bases and J gave up 7 bases; unmatched junction bases: 5. The CDR3 has 15 amino acids. CDR1 is SNHLY and CDR2 is FYNNEI in the germline V gene. For the CDR3, the DNA is TGTGCCAGCAGTGAAAGACTAGCGGGAGGTCGAGAGCAGTACTTC. Encoded protein: CASSERLAGGREQYF.

This sequence joins TRBV11-2 and TRBJ2-3; TRBD2 matches at 7 bases. With V trimmed by 3 bases and J by 2 bases, 5 bases remained unmatched. The CDR3 contains 15 residues. Germline V gene lookup returns CDR1 SGHAT and CDR2 FQNNGV. The CDR3 loop is CASSFDGRNTDTQYF. The DNA of the CDR3 is TGTGCCAGCAGCTTTGACGGGAGGAACACAGATACGCAGTATTTT.

The CDR3 spells CASSLGGASYEQYF. The DNA for the CDR3 is TGTGCCAGCAGCTTAGGTGGGGCTTCCTACGAGCAGTACTTC. The chain links TRBV7-2 to TRBJ2-7; possibly TRBD1 for D (5 bases). The germline gives CDR1 SGHTA, CDR2 FQGNSA. The V gene lost 1 base and the J gene lost 1 base, with 8 bases spanning the gap. The CDR3 sequence is 14 residues long.

This clone showed up just a few times. The chain is built from TRBV2 and TRBJ1-1; the D is unclear. Germline V CDR1 and CDR2: SNHLY, FYNNEI. V gave up 2 bases and J gave up 1 base, with 8 bases separating them. The CDR3 runs 14 residues. The CDR3 DNA reads as TGTGCCAGCAGTGAATCGGGAGCGAACACTGAAGCTTTCTTT. This sequence encodes CASSESGANTEAFF.

The chain joins TRBV4-3 to TRBJ2-1; 10 positions match TRBD2. The CDR3 has 14 amino acids. Germline trimming cut 2 bases from V and 8 bases from J; bases unmatched to any gene: 3. Per the germline V gene, CDR1 is LGHNA and CDR2 is YSLEER. As DNA, the CDR3 is TGCGCCAGCAGCCAACTAGCGGGAGTATATGAGCAGTTCTTC. Encoded protein: CASSQLAGVYEQFF.

The chain employs TRBV10-3 and TRBJ2-1; 9 bases fit TRBD2. The germline gives CDR1 ENHRY, CDR2 SYGVKD. J gave up 9 bases and V 7 bases, and 10 bases lay outside the gene matches. The CDR3 has 14 residues. CDR3 DNA sequence: TGTGCCATCAAGGGACTAGCTGATAGCGGTGAGCAGTTCTTC. Translation: CAIKGLADSGEQFF.

Details on this clone: Other DNA sequences in this sample translate to the same CDR3. The V and J genes are TRBV9 and TRBJ2-2; 9 positions agree with TRBD2. The CDR3 has 16 residues. Germline V gene sequence: CDR1 SGDLS, CDR2 YYNGEE. After removal of 0 bases from V and 2 bases from J, the junction contained 2 bases not matched to a gene. CDR3 sequence reads: CASSVALAGNTGELFF. The CDR3 DNA reads as TGTGCCAGCAGCGTAGCGCTAGCGGGAAACACCGGGGAGCTGTTTTTT.

V is TRBV7-9 and J is TRBJ2-7; D may be TRBD1 (6 bases). V lost 4 bases to trimming and J lost 4 bases, with 11 bases between them. The CDR3 contains 13 residues. Germline assignment: CDR1 SEHNR and CDR2 FQNEAQ (reference sequence). For the CDR3, the DNA is TGTGCCAGCAGCTCCAGCGGACAGTACGAGCAGTACTTC. Its translation: CASSSSGQYEQYF.

As for this clone: One junction end disagrees with the germline gene, perhaps due to a read error. The V and J genes are TRBV11-3 and TRBJ2-2; 8 bases line up with TRBD2. The CDR3 has 15 residues. Germline assignment: CDR1 SGHNT and CDR2 YENEEA. CDR3 loop: CASSFPSGPTRELFF. In DNA, the CDR3 is TGTGCCAGCAGCTTCCCTAGCGGGCCCACCCGGGAGCTGTTTTTT.

The chain employs TRBV15 and TRBJ2-1; D gene unclear. V lost 0 bases to trimming and J lost 2 bases, with 11 bases between them. CDR1 is LNHNV, CDR2 YYDKDF, per germline (reference sequence). The CDR3 runs to 16 residues. The CDR3 here is CATSRDVPSAYNEQFF. The CDR3 DNA reads TGTGCCACCAGCAGAGATGTCCCTTCCGCCTACAATGAGCAGTTCTTC.

This sequence joins TRBV4-2 and TRBJ1-6, with 8 bases that match TRBD1. This CDR3 spans 15 amino acids. V was clipped by 4 bases and J by 13 bases; unmatched bases: 12. The germline CDR1 and CDR2 sequences are LGHNA and YNFKEQ. DNA of the CDR3: TGTGCCAGCAGCCCCGGACAGGGTAAGGTAAGGCCCCTCCACTTT. The encoded protein is CASSPGQGKVRPLHF.

This clone has only a few counts. This rearrangement joins TRBV27 to TRBJ2-3; D is perhaps TRBD2 (6 bases). Germline V gives CDR1 MNHEY, CDR2 SMNVEV (reference sequence). The CDR3 spans 14 residues. V was cut by 2 bases and J by 5 bases, with 11 bases left in between. The CDR3 region has the DNA TGTGCCAGCAGTTTAACCCCGGGACTAGATACGCAGTATTTT. Translated: CASSLTPGLDTQYF.

V usage is TRBV7-9 and J usage is TRBJ2-1, with D possibly being TRBD2 (7 bases). Germline V CDR1 and CDR2: SEHNR, FQNEAQ (reference sequence). V dropped 1 base and J dropped 4 bases, with 11 bases sitting between them. The CDR3 is made up of 15 amino acids. The CDR3 coding sequence is TGTGCCAGCAGCTTAGGGCGGGGGACATACAATGAGCAGTTCTTC. This sequence encodes CASSLGRGTYNEQFF.

The CDR3 sequence is CASSPWSTGGGGYTF. The CDR3 DNA sequence: TGTGCCAGCAGTCCCTGGTCGACAGGGGGCGGAGGCTACACCTTC. The V and J genes are TRBV6-5 and TRBJ1-2, with 10 positions matching TRBD1. CDR1 is MNHEY and CDR2 is SVGAGI in the germline V gene. Losses at the gene ends were 5 bases for V and 8 bases for J; bases not matched to a gene: 11. CDR3 length equals 15 residues.

The CDR3 is CASSLIGRAEQFF. DNA for the CDR3: TGTGCCAGCAGCTTAATCGGGAGGGCTGAGCAGTTCTTC. V gene TRBV7-3 combines with J gene TRBJ2-1, with 8 bases fitting TRBD2. After removal of 1 base from V and 9 bases from J, the junction contained 2 bases not matched to a gene. This CDR3 region has 13 residues. Germline-derived CDR1 and CDR2 are SGHTA and FQGTGA. Combining the CDR3 with reference TRBV7-3 and TRBJ2-1 gives the whole variable domain GAGVSQTPSNKVTEKGKYVELRCDPISGHTALYWYRQSLGQGPEFLIYFQGTGAADDSGLPNDRFFAVRPEGSVSTLKIQRTERGDSAVYLCASSLIGRAEQFFGPGTRLTVL.

The chain joins TRBV18 to TRBJ1-2, with 10 bases aligning to TRBD1. This CDR3 contains 14 residues. J gave up 6 bases and V 2 bases, and 3 bases lay outside the gene matches. Germline V gene sequence: CDR1 KGHSH, CDR2 LQKENI. The CDR3 spells CASSPRTGGDGYTF. The CDR3 DNA follows: TGTGCCAGCTCACCAAGGACAGGGGGTGATGGCTACACCTTC.

This clone was seen more than once but under ten times. The V and J genes are TRBV11-3 and TRBJ1-6; maybe TRBD1 (6 bases). The CDR3 has 16 amino acids. Germline loops: CDR1 SGHNT, CDR2 YENEEA. Trimming removed 3 bases from V and 1 base from J, with 10 bases in between. In nucleotides, the CDR3 is TGTGCCAGCAGCTTCGACAGGAGGTCCTATAATTCACCCCTCCACTTT. Its translation: CASSFDRRSYNSPLHF.

The genes are TRBV7-2 and TRBJ2-3; 7 bases are shared with TRBD1. The CDR3 has 16 residues. Unmatched junction bases numbered 3, after V lost 0 bases and J lost 0 bases. Looked up from germline, CDR1 is SGHTA and CDR2 is FQGNSA. The CDR3: CASSLAGTDSTDTQYF. For the CDR3, the DNA is TGTGCCAGCAGCTTAGCGGGGACAGATAGCACAGATACGCAGTATTTT.

The chain combines TRBV30 with TRBJ2-1; the match to TRBD2 covers 8 bases. J lost 6 bases, V lost 5 bases, and 9 bases had no gene match. This CDR3 spans 14 amino acids. Germline values: CDR1 GTSNPN, CDR2 SVGIG (reference sequence). CDR3 coding DNA: TGTGCCTGGCGGGGGGGCCAAGACCTCAATGAGCAGTTCTTC. Protein product: CAWRGGQDLNEQFF.

This clone was recorded a few times. This sequence joins TRBV2 and TRBJ2-7; 7 bases line up with TRBD2. CDR1 is SNHLY, CDR2 FYNNEI, per germline. V dropped 6 bases and J dropped 3; count of bases not matched to a gene: 2. The CDR3 extends over 12 amino acids. The CDR3 DNA reads TGTGCCAGCAGGCGGGAGAGCTACGAGCAGTACTTC. Translated, it gives CASRRESYEQYF.

The gene calls are TRBV6-5 and TRBJ1-4; D is possibly TRBD1 (6 bases). Looked up from germline, CDR1 is MNHEY and CDR2 is SVGAGI. The CDR3 sequence is 13 residues long. V shed 7 bases and J shed 7 bases, with 13 bases lying between them. The DNA of the CDR3 is TGTGCCAGCAAACAGGGCGGGAGTGAAAAACTGTTTTTT. Encoded protein: CASKQGGSEKLFF.

The gene calls are TRBV2 and TRBJ2-5; 8 nucleotides line up with TRBD1. Germline values: CDR1 SNHLY, CDR2 FYNNEI. This CDR3 comprises 15 residues. Trimming at V came to 6 bases and at J to 3 bases, leaving 9 bases not matched to a gene. This CDR3 is CASRPRGQGKETQYF. The CDR3 nucleotides are TGTGCCAGCAGGCCCCGCGGACAGGGAAAAGAGACCCAGTACTTC.

V is TRBV5-1 and J is TRBJ2-3; D remains ambiguous. The germline V gene has CDR1 SGHRS and CDR2 YFSETQ. Trimming pared 0 bases from V and 3 bases from J, leaving 8 bases between. There are 14 residues in the CDR3. The CDR3 here is CASSLEATTDTQYF. CDR3 bases: TGCGCCAGCAGCTTGGAAGCGACTACAGATACGCAGTATTTT.

The V and J genes are TRBV6-5 and TRBJ2-3, with 10 nucleotides matching TRBD2. Germline V gene lookup returns CDR1 MNHEY and CDR2 SVGAGI. With 6 bases clipped from V and 6 bases from J, the junction kept 12 bases outside the gene matches. The CDR3 totals 16 residues. CDR3 sequence reads: CASRYRTSGFSDTQYF. DNA for the CDR3: TGTGCCAGCAGATACCGGACTAGCGGTTTTTCTGATACGCAGTATTTT.

In its sample, this clone was seen once. The rearrangement links TRBV5-1 to TRBJ2-7; TRBD2 is a possible D gene (5 bases). The CDR3 has 15 amino acids. V was cut by 3 bases and J by 1 base, with 14 bases left in between. CDR1 and CDR2 (germline): SGHRS, YFSETQ. The CDR3 coding sequence is TGCGCCAGCAGCTCGTTCTCCGGGATTTCCTACGAGCAGTACTTC. This translates into CASSSFSGISYEQYF.

The chain links TRBV5-5 to TRBJ2-7; TRBD1 matches 7 bases. The CDR3 has 15 residues. CDR1 is SGHKS and CDR2 is YYEKEE in the germline V gene (reference sequence). The trim removed 0 bases at V and 2 bases at J, leaving 5 bases unmatched. The CDR3 loop reads CASSLDGTETYEQYF. CDR3 DNA sequence: TGTGCCAGCAGCTTGGATGGGACAGAGACCTACGAGCAGTACTTC.

This clone occurred once. The gene calls are TRBV12-5 and TRBJ2-1, with 9 bases fitting TRBD2. With 2 bases clipped from V and 13 bases from J, the junction kept 3 bases outside the gene matches. Germline V gives CDR1 LGHNT, CDR2 FRNRAP. The CDR3 is 12 amino acids. The CDR3 nucleotides read TGTGCTAGTGGTTTGAGGACTAGCGTACAGTTCTTC. This encodes CASGLRTSVQFF.

The CDR3 DNA reads TGTGCCAGTAGTATTAGGGCAAGCGGCCAGTTCTATGGCTACACCTTC. Protein product: CASSIRASGQFYGYTF. J is TRBJ1-2 and V is TRBV19, with unresolved D. V was trimmed by 3 bases and J by 4 bases, leaving 18 bases between them. Germline V gene data show CDR1 as LNHDA and CDR2 as SQIVND (reference sequence). The length of the CDR3 is 16 residues.

V gene TRBV19 combines with J gene TRBJ2-7, with TRBD1 matching 12 bases. This CDR3 has 15 amino acids. The V segment lost 5 bases and the J segment 4 bases; nucleotides outside the gene matches: 6. CDR1 LNHDA and CDR2 SQIVND come from the germline V gene (reference sequence). CDR3: CASSLRDRGPYEQYF. Written as DNA, the CDR3 is TGTGCCAGTAGTTTACGGGACAGGGGGCCATACGAGCAGTACTTC. Looking up the rest from reference TRBV19 and TRBJ2-7 gives the full variable domain: DGGITQSPKYLFRKEGQNVTLSCEQNLNHDAMYWYRQDPGQGLRLIYYSQIVNDFQKGDIAEGYSVSREKKESFPLTVTSAQKNPTAFYLCASSLRDRGPYEQYFGPGTRLTVT.

This clone was detected once. V gene TRBV7-2 combines with J gene TRBJ2-3; 7 nucleotides align to TRBD2. Trimming at V came to 3 bases and at J to 1 base, leaving 7 bases not matched to a gene. Germline CDR1 SGHTA, CDR2 FQGNSA. This CDR3 comprises 16 residues. In DNA, the CDR3 is TGTGCCAGCAGCTTGGGACTAACCCGAGGCACAGATACGCAGTATTTT. It is translated as CASSLGLTRGTDTQYF.